Below, one TCR beta chain is given with its context. Its antigen remains unknown. The sample comes from a study of T cell responses to AZD1222 COVID-19 vaccine. At the level of the study: Second-dose intervals near 4 or 12 weeks were combined. Study conclusions and caveats: Spike as a whole was targeted by vaccine-associated CD4 TCRs, dominant at 160-218 and 743-854. Only a handful of AZD1222 recipients were seropositive at baseline. White British ancestry dominated among donors, who included more females, and clonal diversity was possibly underestimated.

Germline V gene data show CDR1 as MNHNS and CDR2 as SASEGT. Trimming stripped 1 base from V and 0 bases from J, with 10 bases between. This CDR3 is 16 amino acids long. Produced via immunoSEQ multiplex PCR; TCRdb's table is partial and in-frame only. The sample gives about 140,000 clones, about 90% of which show up once; more than 3% is in the top ten. The chain joins TRBV6-1 to TRBJ1-3; D is unclear. The sequence was collected from an adult in good health. The sample in question was peripheral blood, obtained on day 0 of AZD1222 vaccination. CDR3: CASSEGGPRSGNTIYF. The CDR3 coding sequence is TGTGCCAGCAGTGAAGGGGGTCCGCGCTCTGGAAACACCATATATTTT.